Included here is one T cell receptor beta chain sequence, with context. What it recognizes is unknown. The source of the sample is a study of cytomegalovirus exposure and HLA in healthy donors. Study-level findings and limits: Later genetic work tied a missense DCLRE1C variant to beta-chain V and J trimming.

CDR1 is SGHTA, CDR2 FQGNSA, per germline. Unmatched junction bases numbered 4, after V lost 3 bases and J lost 3 bases. The CDR3 runs to 14 residues. Researchers ran the PCR with 60 Vbeta and 13 Jbeta primers. Profiling relied on immunoSEQ multiplex PCR, and the TCRdb table lists in-frame clones only, not all of them. The table shows 65,000 to 90,000 clones, with over 60% occurring only once. The TCR was taken from a woman aged 40 to 49 in good health and CMV-seropositive. The chain employs TRBV7-2 and TRBJ2-7; the match to TRBD2 covers 8 bases. The sequencing input was PBMCs. The chain's CDR3 is CASSFTSGYYEQYF. In DNA, the CDR3 is TGTGCCAGCAGCTTCACTAGCGGATACTACGAGCAGTACTTC. Complete variable domain (other parts from reference TRBV7-2 and TRBJ2-7): GAGVSQSPSNKVTEKGKDVELRCDPISGHTALYWYRQSLGQGLEFLIYFQGNSAPDKSGLPSDRFSAERTGGSVSTLTIQRTQQEDSAVYLCASSFTSGYYEQYFGPGTRLTVT.